These 10 T cell receptor beta chains came from one sample sequenced in a study of blood T cell repertoires in COVID-19. Using immunoSEQ multiplex PCR, the repertoire was profiled, and TCRdb retains in-frame clones only, with some absent. This table holds hundreds of thousands of clones, around nine tenths found once. Sequenced: peripheral blood. The receptors stem from a woman younger than 35 who had recovered from COVID-19.

The chain joins TRBV29-1 to TRBJ1-2, with TRBD1 as a possible D gene (5 bases). The V end was cut by 4 bases, the J end by 3 bases, with 12 bases between. The CDR3 spans 13 residues. Germline loops: CDR1 SQVTM, CDR2 ANQGSEA. CDR3 coding DNA: TGCAGCGTTGCTCTGGGGGGTGACTATGGCTACACCTTC. It specifies CSVALGGDYGYTF.

This chain joins TRBV13 and TRBJ2-2; weak D call: TRBD1 (6 bases). The CDR3 loop spans 15 amino acids. The germline CDR1 and CDR2 sequences are PRHDT and FYEKMQ (reference sequence). Trimming stripped 1 base from V and 6 bases from J, with 12 bases between. CDR3 sequence (DNA): TGTGCCAGCAGCTTAGACAGGGTTTTCTCCGGGGAGCTGTTTTTT. This codes for CASSLDRVFSGELFF.

The sample holds one count of this clone. The chain combines TRBV27 with TRBJ2-7, with D possibly being TRBD2 (5 bases). Germline CDR1 and CDR2: MNHEY and SMNVEV (reference sequence). The CDR3 has 12 residues. The ends were cut back, 3 bases at V and 5 bases at J, with 8 bases in the middle. The CDR3 DNA sequence: TGTGCCAGCAGTTTCACGGGGAACGAGCAGTACTTC. It yields the protein CASSFTGNEQYF.

This clone came up once. The gene calls are TRBV20-1 and TRBJ2-1, with a tentative D call TRBD2 (6 bases). The germline CDR1 and CDR2 sequences are DFQATT and SNEGSKA (reference sequence). Trimming removed 3 bases at V and 0 bases at J, with 15 bases between. The CDR3 length is 16 residues. This CDR3 is CSASYLATSSYNEQFF. CDR3 DNA sequence: TGCAGTGCTAGTTACCTAGCGACGAGCTCCTACAATGAGCAGTTCTTC.

This clone turned up a few times. V gene TRBV11-2 combines with J gene TRBJ2-7, with 7 bases identical to TRBD2. The germline V gene has CDR1 SGHAT and CDR2 FQNNGV. This CDR3 is 15 amino acids long. V was clipped by 1 base and J by 2 bases; unmatched bases: 5. CDR3 DNA sequence: TGTGCCAGCAGCTTAGCGGCGGGAGACCCCTACGAGCAGTACTTC. It codes for CASSLAAGDPYEQYF.

V and J are TRBV19 and TRBJ2-2; 11 bases line up with TRBD2. The V gene's germline CDR1 is LNHDA and CDR2 SQIVND (reference sequence). The CDR3 contains 18 residues. J gave up 0 bases and V 4 bases, and 7 bases lay outside the gene matches. In DNA, the CDR3 is TGTGCCAGTAGTAAGTGGCCTAGCGGGAGGTCGAACACCGGGGAGCTGTTTTTT. It codes for CASSKWPSGRSNTGELFF.

The chain employs TRBV7-3 and TRBJ2-3, with D unresolved. The CDR3 has 13 amino acids. The V gene's germline CDR1 is SGHTA and CDR2 FQGTGA. Trimming cost V 5 bases and J 5 bases, with 11 bases left between them. The CDR3 region is CASSPGAVDTQYF. The DNA of the CDR3 is TGTGCCAGCAGCCCCGGCGCGGTAGATACGCAGTATTTT.

CDR3 sequence: CATSRATGTVGGEQYF. The CDR3 DNA is TGTGCCACCAGCAGAGCAACCGGGACAGTCGGGGGCGAGCAGTACTTC. This sequence joins TRBV15 and TRBJ2-7; D is perhaps TRBD1 (7 bases). The CDR3 totals 16 residues. CDR1 LNHNV and CDR2 YYDKDF come from the germline V gene (reference sequence). V was trimmed by 1 base and J by 6 bases, leaving 19 bases between them.

The V and J genes are TRBV18 and TRBJ2-2; 12 nucleotides agree with TRBD2. Germline CDR1 and CDR2: KGHSH and LQKENI. V was pared by 6 bases and J by 4 bases, with 9 bases of the junction left unmatched. The CDR3 contains 17 residues. For the CDR3, the DNA is TGTGCCAGCTCTGCCCTCCAGACTAGCGGGAGCACCGGGGAGCTGTTTTTT. Its protein product is CASSALQTSGSTGELFF. Combining the CDR3 with reference TRBV18 and TRBJ2-2 gives the whole variable domain NAGVMQNPRHLVRRRGQEARLRCSPMKGHSHVYWYRQLPEEGLKFMVYLQKENIIDESGMPKERFSAEFPKEGPSILRIQQVVRGDSAAYFCASSALQTSGSTGELFFGEGSRLTVL.

The rearrangement joins TRBV7-2 to TRBJ2-7, with D perhaps matching TRBD2 (5 bases). Deletions cut 3 bases from V and 3 bases from J, with 12 bases between. Looked up from germline, CDR1 is SGHTA and CDR2 is FQGNSA. The CDR3 covers 14 residues. CDR3: CASSLERPDYEQYF. DNA for the CDR3: TGTGCCAGCAGCTTGGAGCGGCCGGACTACGAGCAGTACTTC.